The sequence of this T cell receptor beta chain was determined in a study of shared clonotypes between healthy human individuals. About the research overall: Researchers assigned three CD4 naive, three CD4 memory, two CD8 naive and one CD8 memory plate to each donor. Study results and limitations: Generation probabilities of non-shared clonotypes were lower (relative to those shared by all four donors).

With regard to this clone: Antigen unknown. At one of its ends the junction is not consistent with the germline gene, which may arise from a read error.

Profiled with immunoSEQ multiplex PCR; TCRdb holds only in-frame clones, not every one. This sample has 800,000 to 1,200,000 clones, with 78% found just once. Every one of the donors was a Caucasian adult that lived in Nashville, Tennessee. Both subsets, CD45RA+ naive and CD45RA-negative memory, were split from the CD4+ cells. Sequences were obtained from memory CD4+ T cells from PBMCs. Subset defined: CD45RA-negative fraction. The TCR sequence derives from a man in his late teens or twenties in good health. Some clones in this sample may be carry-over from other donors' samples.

CDR3 in amino acids: CASRGGAYVQYF. The DNA for the CDR3 is TGTGCCAGCAGGGGCGGGGCCTACGTGCAGTACTTC. This chain connects TRBV2 to TRBJ2-7; maybe TRBD2 (6 bases). Looked up from germline, CDR1 is SNHLY and CDR2 is FYNNEI. The CDR3 sequence is 12 residues long.